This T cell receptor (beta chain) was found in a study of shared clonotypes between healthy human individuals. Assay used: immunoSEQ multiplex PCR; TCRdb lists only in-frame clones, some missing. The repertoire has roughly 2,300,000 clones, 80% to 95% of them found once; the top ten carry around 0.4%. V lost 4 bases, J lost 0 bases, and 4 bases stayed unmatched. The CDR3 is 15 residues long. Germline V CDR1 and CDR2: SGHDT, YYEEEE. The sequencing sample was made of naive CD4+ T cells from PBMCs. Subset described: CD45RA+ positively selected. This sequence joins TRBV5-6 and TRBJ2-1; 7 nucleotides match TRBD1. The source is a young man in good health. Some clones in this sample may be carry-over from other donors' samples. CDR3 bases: TGTGCCAGCAGCGAAAGGGGGCTCTCCTACAATGAGCAGTTCTTC. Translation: CASSERGLSYNEQFF. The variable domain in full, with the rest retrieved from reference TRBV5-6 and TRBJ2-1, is DAGVTQSPTHLIKTRGQQVTLRCSPKSGHDTVSWYQQALGQGPQFIFQYYEEEERQRGNFPDRFSGHQFPNYSSELNVNALLLGDSALYLCASSERGLSYNEQFFGPGTRLTVL.